Listed below are T cell receptor beta chains from one sample, sequenced in a study of T-cell reconstitution after alpha-beta-depleted transplantation in children. A single record per CDR3 protein comes from TCRdb applying MiXCR to the PCR reads. This table holds fewer than 550,000 distinct CDR3 sequences, more than 9.5% found once. The sample consisted of PBMCs, mostly from graft donor cells, taken 180 days after TCRalphabeta/CD19-depleted stem cell transplant. These receptors all stem from a female patient between 2 and 10 years old who had a stem cell transplant for aplastic anemia, so the T cells may come from the graft donor. The CDR3 runs from the conserved cysteine through the conserved F or W. Each record gives: CDR3 protein, CDR3 DNA, clone size, J gene, V gene, D gene. A D gene is named only where the DNA matches it firmly. Expanded clones get a size class; other rows say once, few or many, or leave the size out.

CDR3 protein: CASSFAGGPSYEQYF
CDR3 DNA: TGTGCCAGCAGCTTTGCGGGGGGGCCCTCCTACGAGCAGTACTTC
clone size: .
J gene: TRBJ2-7
V gene: TRBV7-2
D gene: TRBD2

CDR3 protein: CASSLAGRHGRYEQYF
CDR3 DNA: TGTGCCAGCAGCTTAGCCGGCCGACATGGCCGGTACGAGCAGTACTTC
clone size: .
J gene: TRBJ2-7
V gene: TRBV7-2
D gene: .

CDR3 protein: CSAPRQGTDSNQPQHF
CDR3 DNA: TGCAGTGCTCCTCGACAGGGGACCGATAGCAATCAGCCCCAGCATTTT
clone size: .
J gene: TRBJ1-5
V gene: TRBV20-1
D gene: TRBD1

CDR3 protein: CASLAFHEQFF
CDR3 DNA: TGTGCCAGCCTAGCCTTCCATGAGCAGTTCTTC
clone size: few
J gene: TRBJ2-1
V gene: TRBV12-3/TRBV12-4
D gene: .

CDR3 protein: CARSWPAGLAESSYNEQFF
CDR3 DNA: TGTGCCAGAAGCTGGCCTGCTGGACTAGCAGAAAGCTCCTACAATGAGCAGTTCTTC
clone size: .
J gene: TRBJ2-1
V gene: TRBV5-3
D gene: TRBD2

CDR3 protein: CASSLVPGRGETQYF
CDR3 DNA: TGCGCCAGCAGCTTGGTTCCGGGCAGGGGGGAGACCCAGTACTTC
clone size: few
J gene: TRBJ2-5
V gene: TRBV5-1
D gene: TRBD1

CDR3 protein: CSAPRPPNTGELFF
CDR3 DNA: TGCAGTGCCCCCAGGCCACCGAACACCGGGGAGCTGTTTTTT
clone size: .
J gene: TRBJ2-2
V gene: TRBV20-1
D gene: .

CDR3 protein: CASSQDQGPYEQYF
CDR3 DNA: TGCGCCAGCAGCCAAGACCAGGGGCCCTACGAGCAGTACTTC
clone size: many
J gene: TRBJ2-7
V gene: TRBV4-3
D gene: .

CDR3 protein: CASSYEGGSGANVLTF
CDR3 DNA: TGTGCCAGCAGTTATGAGGGGGGTAGTGGGGCCAACGTCCTGACTTTC
clone size: .
J gene: TRBJ2-6
V gene: TRBV6-5
D gene: .

CDR3 protein: CASSPGHNTGELFF
CDR3 DNA: TGTGCCAGCAGCCCGGGACACAACACCGGGGAGCTGTTTTTT
clone size: many
J gene: TRBJ2-2
V gene: TRBV12-3/TRBV12-4
D gene: .

CDR3 protein: CSGRRDRFSRGVRNTEAFF
CDR3 DNA: TGCAGCGGCCGCCGGGACAGGTTCAGTCGAGGAGTGAGGAACACTGAAGCTTTCTTT
clone size: few
J gene: TRBJ1-1
V gene: TRBV29-1
D gene: TRBD1

CDR3 protein: CASSCYEDSDDTGELFF
CDR3 DNA: TGTGCCAGCAGTTGCTACGAGGATAGCGATGACACCGGGGAGCTGTTTTTT
clone size: few
J gene: TRBJ2-2
V gene: TRBV6-2/TRBV6-3
D gene: .

CDR3 protein: CSARSGLAGSQETQYF
CDR3 DNA: TGCAGTGCTAGGAGCGGTCTAGCGGGATCACAAGAGACCCAGTACTTC
clone size: many
J gene: TRBJ2-5
V gene: TRBV20-1
D gene: TRBD2

CDR3 protein: CSARVSGVEQYF
CDR3 DNA: TGCAGTGCTAGAGTATCGGGGGTCGAGCAGTACTTC
clone size: .
J gene: TRBJ2-7
V gene: TRBV20-1
D gene: .

CDR3 protein: CASSATGTANEKLFF
CDR3 DNA: TGTGCCAGCAGCGCAACCGGGACAGCTAATGAAAAACTGTTTTTT
clone size: many
J gene: TRBJ1-4
V gene: TRBV9
D gene: TRBD1

CDR3 protein: CASTEEQYF
CDR3 DNA: TGTGCCAGCACGGAGGAGCAGTACTTC
clone size: .
J gene: TRBJ2-7
V gene: TRBV28
D gene: .

CDR3 protein: CASSSRVGDTQYF
CDR3 DNA: TGTGCCAGTTCCTCACGGGTAGGCGATACGCAGTATTTT
clone size: .
J gene: TRBJ2-3
V gene: TRBV28
D gene: .

CDR3 protein: CASSWVDKPRYNEQFF
CDR3 DNA: TGCGCCAGCAGCTGGGTCGACAAGCCACGCTACAATGAGCAGTTCTTC
clone size: few
J gene: TRBJ2-1
V gene: TRBV5-1
D gene: .